One TCR beta chain is described in this entry. Per germline, CDR1 SGDLS and CDR2 YYNGEE. Trimming removed 0 bases from V and 4 bases from J; junction bases left unmatched: 6. This CDR3 region has 15 residues. TCRdb reprocessed the RT-PCR reads via MiXCR and lists one record per CDR3 protein. The table has about 680,000 distinct CDR3 sequences, 12% to 15% seen once. The gene calls are TRBV9 and TRBJ1-1; 7 bases line up with TRBD1. The sample was memory CD4+ T cells from blood. This sequence was found in a female donor in good health, serving as a healthy control. The CDR3 DNA follows: TGTGCCAGCAGCGTAGACAGGGGAACTAGCACTGAAGCTTTCTTT. Its protein product is CASSVDRGTSTEAFF. Full variable domain (rest looked up from reference TRBV9 and TRBJ1-1): DSGVTQTPKHLITATGQRVTLRCSPRSGDLSVYWYQQSLDQGLQFLIQYYNGEERAKGNILERFSAQQFPDLHSELNLSSLELGDSALYFCASSVDRGTSTEAFFGQGTRLTVV.